The rows below give T cell receptor beta chains drawn from one sample of a study of T cell responses to AZD1222 COVID-19 vaccine. Data came from immunoSEQ multiplex PCR; TCRdb stores just in-frame clones and leaves some out. The table includes 150,000 to 180,000 clones, 90% detected once. Source: peripheral blood, taken on day 0 of AZD1222 vaccination. The source of these receptors is an adult in good health. Each CDR3 is given with its conserved first and last residue. Fields, in order: V gene, clone size, D gene, J gene, CDR3 DNA, CDR3 protein. The D gene is left open where the match is weak. The size entry is marked missing in some rows and otherwise reads once, few, many or a size class.

TRBV28,-,TRBD1,TRBJ2-7,TGTGCCACCCTCGGACAGGGGGCCCCATCCTACGAGCAGTACTTC,CATLGQGAPSYEQYF
TRBV6-4,-,-,TRBJ1-6,TGTGCCAGCAGTGACGGGGACCTTAATTCACCCCTCCACTTT,CASSDGDLNSPLHF
TRBV27,-,TRBD1,TRBJ2-5,TGTGCCAGCAGACCCCAACAGGGGCCCCAAGAGACCCAGTACTTC,CASRPQQGPQETQYF
TRBV5-1,-,-,TRBJ1-1,TGCGCCAGCAGTTACGGACAGATGAACACTGAAGCTTTCTTT,CASSYGQMNTEAFF
TRBV5-4,-,-,TRBJ1-2,TGTGCCAGCAGCCCGGGGATAGACGAGCAGGGCTACACCTTC,CASSPGIDEQGYTF
TRBV27,-,-,TRBJ1-5,TGTGCCAGCAGTTTAGGGACGGGGGGCAATCAGCCCCAGCATTTT,CASSLGTGGNQPQHF
TRBV6-5,-,-,TRBJ1-3,TGTGCCAGCAGTTCCTCCGGGGGAAACACCATATATTTT,CASSSSGGNTIYF
TRBV18,few,TRBD1,TRBJ2-7,TGTGCCAGCTCACGACAGGGGCTTTACGACGAGCAGTACTTC,CASSRQGLYDEQYF
TRBV11-1,-,-,TRBJ2-2,TGTGCCAGCAGCCCCAGGGTGAGCACCGGGGAGCTGTTTTTT,CASSPRVSTGELFF
TRBV28,-,TRBD2,TRBJ2-1,TGTGCCAGCATTCTGGGGAGCGGGAGCTACAATGAGCAGTTCTTC,CASILGSGSYNEQFF
TRBV3-1/TRBV3-2,-,-,TRBJ1-1,TGTGCCAGCAGCCAAGTGTTCCGGGGTGCTGAAGCTTTCTTT,CASSQVFRGAEAFF
TRBV6-1,-,-,TRBJ1-2,TGTGCCAGCAGTGAAGGCCGAAGCCGGGGCTACACCTTC,CASSEGRSRGYTF
TRBV2,-,-,TRBJ1-2,TGTGCCAGCAGAGGACGGGGGGATGGCTACACCTTC,CASRGRGDGYTF
TRBV2,-,-,TRBJ1-1,TGTGCCAGCAGTGAAGCGAGAGGCACTGAAGCTTTCTTT,CASSEARGTEAFF
TRBV11-2,-,TRBD2,TRBJ2-1,TGTGCCAGCAGCTATAGCGGGAGGGCTTTCACTGAGCAGTTCTTC,CASSYSGRAFTEQFF
TRBV7-9,-,TRBD1,TRBJ1-1,TGTGCCAGCAGCTTTACCAGGGGGGGGACTGAAGCTTTCTTT,CASSFTRGGTEAFF
TRBV7-3,-,-,TRBJ2-3,TGTGCCAGCAGCCTCGGAACGCCTACAGCAGATACGCAGTATTTT,CASSLGTPTADTQYF
TRBV29-1,-,TRBD1,TRBJ1-2,TGCAGCGTTGAACCCGGGACAGGGGGCGTCTATGGCTACACCTTC,CSVEPGTGGVYGYTF
TRBV6-2/TRBV6-3,-,-,TRBJ1-4,TGTGCCAGCAGTTACCTGGAATTGGGTGGAAAACTGTTTTTT,CASSYLELGGKLFF
TRBV6-2/TRBV6-3,once,TRBD1,TRBJ1-6,TGTGCCAGCAGTCGGGGGACAGGCGGATCGAATTCACCCCTCCACTTT,CASSRGTGGSNSPLHF
TRBV10-3,-,-,TRBJ2-7,TGTGCCATCCGGACTTATAGGTTCGAGCAGTACTTC,CAIRTYRFEQYF
TRBV14,-,TRBD1,TRBJ1-1,TGTGCCAGCAGCCCTAGGACAGGGTCAAAGATATGGTCTGAAGCTTTCTTT,CASSPRTGSKIWSEAFF